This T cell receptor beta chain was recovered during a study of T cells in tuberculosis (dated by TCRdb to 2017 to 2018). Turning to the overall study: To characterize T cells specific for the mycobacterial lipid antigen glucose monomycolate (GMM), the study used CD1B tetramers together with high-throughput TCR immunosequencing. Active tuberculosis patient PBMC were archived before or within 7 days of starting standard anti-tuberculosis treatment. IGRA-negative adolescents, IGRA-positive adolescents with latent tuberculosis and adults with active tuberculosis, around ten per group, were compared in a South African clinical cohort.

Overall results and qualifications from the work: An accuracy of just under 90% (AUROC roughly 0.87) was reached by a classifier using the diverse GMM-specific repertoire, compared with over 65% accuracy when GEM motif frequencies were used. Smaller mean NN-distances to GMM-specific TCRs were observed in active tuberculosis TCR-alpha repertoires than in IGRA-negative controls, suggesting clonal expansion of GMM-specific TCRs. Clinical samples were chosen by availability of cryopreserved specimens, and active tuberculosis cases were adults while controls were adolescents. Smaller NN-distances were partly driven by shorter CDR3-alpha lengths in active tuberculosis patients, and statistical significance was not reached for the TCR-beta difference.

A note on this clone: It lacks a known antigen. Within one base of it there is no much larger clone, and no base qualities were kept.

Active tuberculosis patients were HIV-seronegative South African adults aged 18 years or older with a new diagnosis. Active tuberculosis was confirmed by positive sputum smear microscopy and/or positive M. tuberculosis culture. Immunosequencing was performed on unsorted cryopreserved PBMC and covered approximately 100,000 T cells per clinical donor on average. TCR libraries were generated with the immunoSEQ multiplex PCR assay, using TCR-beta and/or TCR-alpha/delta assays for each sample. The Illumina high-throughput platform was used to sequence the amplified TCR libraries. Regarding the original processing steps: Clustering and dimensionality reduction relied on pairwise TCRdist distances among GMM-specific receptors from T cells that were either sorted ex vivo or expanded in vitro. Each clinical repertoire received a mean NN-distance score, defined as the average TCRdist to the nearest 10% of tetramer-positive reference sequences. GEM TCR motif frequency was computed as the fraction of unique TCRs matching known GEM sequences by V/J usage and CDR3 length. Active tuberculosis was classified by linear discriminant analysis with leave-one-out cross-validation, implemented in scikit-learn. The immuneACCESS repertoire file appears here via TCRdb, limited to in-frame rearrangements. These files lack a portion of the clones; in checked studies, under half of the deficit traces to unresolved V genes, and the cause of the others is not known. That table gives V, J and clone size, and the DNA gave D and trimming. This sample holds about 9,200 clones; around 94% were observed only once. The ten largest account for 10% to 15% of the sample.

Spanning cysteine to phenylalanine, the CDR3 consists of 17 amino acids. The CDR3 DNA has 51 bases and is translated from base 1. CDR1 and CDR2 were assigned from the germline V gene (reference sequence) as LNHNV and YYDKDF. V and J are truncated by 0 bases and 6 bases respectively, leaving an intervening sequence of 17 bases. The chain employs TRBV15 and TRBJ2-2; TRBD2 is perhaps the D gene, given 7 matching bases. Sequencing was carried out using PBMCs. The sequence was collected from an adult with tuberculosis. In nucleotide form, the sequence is TGTGCCACCAGCAGAGATCCGTTGCGGGGGCCGGCCGGGGAGCTGTTTTTT. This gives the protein CATSRDPLRGPAGELFF.